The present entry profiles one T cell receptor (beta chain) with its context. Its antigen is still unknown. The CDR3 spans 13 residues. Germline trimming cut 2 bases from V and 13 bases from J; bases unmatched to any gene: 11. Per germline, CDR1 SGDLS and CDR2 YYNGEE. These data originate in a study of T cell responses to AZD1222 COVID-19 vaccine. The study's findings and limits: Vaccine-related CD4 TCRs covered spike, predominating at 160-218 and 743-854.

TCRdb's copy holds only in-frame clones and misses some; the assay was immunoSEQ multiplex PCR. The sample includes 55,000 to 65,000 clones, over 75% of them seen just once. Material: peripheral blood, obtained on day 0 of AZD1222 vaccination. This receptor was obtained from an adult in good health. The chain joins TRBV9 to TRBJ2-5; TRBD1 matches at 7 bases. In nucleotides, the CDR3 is TGTGCCAGCAGCGTGCCTAGGGGGCTAGGGAGGTACTTC. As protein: CASSVPRGLGRYF.